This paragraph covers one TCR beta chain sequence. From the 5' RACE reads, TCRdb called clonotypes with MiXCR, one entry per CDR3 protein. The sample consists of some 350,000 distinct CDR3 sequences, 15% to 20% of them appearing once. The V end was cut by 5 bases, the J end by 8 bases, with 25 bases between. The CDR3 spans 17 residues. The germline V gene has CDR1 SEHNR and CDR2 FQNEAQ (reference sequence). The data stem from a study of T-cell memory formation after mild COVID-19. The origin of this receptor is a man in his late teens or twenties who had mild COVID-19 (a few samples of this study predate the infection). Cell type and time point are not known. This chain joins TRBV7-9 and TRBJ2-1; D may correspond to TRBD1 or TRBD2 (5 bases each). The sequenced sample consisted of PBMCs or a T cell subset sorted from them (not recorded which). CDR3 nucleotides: TGTGCCAGCAGCCTTGGGACCTCGCCAAAAGGGTATGATGAGCAGTTCTTC. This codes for CASSLGTSPKGYDEQFF.